What follows are 25 T cell receptor beta chains derived from one specimen sequenced in a study of cytomegalovirus exposure and HLA in healthy donors. The primer mix had 60 Vbeta and 13 Jbeta primers. Repertoires were generated with immunoSEQ multiplex PCR, while TCRdb's copy carries only in-frame clones and drops some. The table shows 180,000 or so clones, with 82% occurring only once. The sequenced material came from PBMCs. The receptor set was obtained from a male donor in good health and CMV-seronegative.

This clone has only one observation. The gene calls are TRBV5-1 and TRBJ1-3; 9 nucleotides match TRBD1. This CDR3 has 15 residues. Germline-derived CDR1 and CDR2 are SGHRS and YFSETQ. V gave up 4 bases and J gave up 0 bases; unmatched junction bases: 2. Here the CDR3 reads CASSEQGASGNTIYF. CDR3 bases: TGCGCCAGCAGCGAACAGGGGGCCTCTGGAAACACCATATATTTT.

CDR3 loop: CASGTGITDTQYF. DNA for the CDR3: TGTGCTAGTGGTACCGGTATCACAGATACGCAGTATTTT. The chain joins TRBV12-5 to TRBJ2-3; unclear D gene. Germline V CDR1 and CDR2: LGHNT, FRNRAP. CDR3 length: 13 residues. Trimming pared 5 bases from V and 2 bases from J, leaving 8 bases between.

The chain uses TRBV28 and TRBJ2-5; 10 bases are a match to TRBD1. The J call is uncertain, as TRBJ2-7 better fits the DNA end. The CDR3 totals 15 residues. Per germline, CDR1 MDHEN and CDR2 SYDVKM. As DNA, the CDR3 is TGTGCCAGCCTCGACGACAGGGGGCGAACTTACGAGCAGTACTTC. It encodes CASLDDRGRTYEQYF.

In DNA form, the CDR3 reads TGTGCCAGCAGCTTAGGCGGCGGGGCCCAGAACGAGCAGTACTTC. It codes for CASSLGGGAQNEQYF. The chain employs TRBV7-3 and TRBJ2-5; a weak D match, TRBD2 (6 bases). The DNA end lines up better with TRBJ2-7; the J call may be wrong. Germline-derived CDR1 and CDR2 are SGHTA and FQGTGA. This CDR3 spans 15 amino acids.

The V gene is TRBV7-9, the J gene TRBJ2-7; TRBD2 matches 12 bases. V trimming: 7 bases; J trimming: 3 bases; junction bases outside the gene matches: 4. CDR1 is SEHNR and CDR2 is FQNEAQ in the germline V gene (reference sequence). The CDR3 is 14 amino acids. CDR3 DNA sequence: TGTGCCAGCACCGGACTAGCGGGGTACTACGAGCAGTACTTC. Its protein product is CASTGLAGYYEQYF.

This clone was detected once. V usage is TRBV19 and J usage is TRBJ2-2; 15 bases are shared with TRBD2. The CDR3 length is 19 residues. V shed 3 bases, J shed 0 bases, and the junction held 5 bases outside the gene matches. Germline V lookup: CDR1 LNHDA, CDR2 SQIVND (reference sequence). CDR3 coding DNA: TGTGCCAGTAGTATGGGGACTAGCGGGGGGCTTCCGAACACCGGGGAGCTGTTTTTT. It codes for CASSMGTSGGLPNTGELFF.

This clone was counted once. The V call is TRBV28, the J call TRBJ2-1; D is possibly TRBD1 (6 bases). The CDR3 consists of 12 residues. V lost 7 bases and J lost 3, with 7 bases in between. Germline CDR1 and CDR2: MDHEN and SYDVKM. CDR3 sequence reads: CASKQGYNEQFF. In DNA, the CDR3 is TGTGCCAGCAAACAGGGCTACAATGAGCAGTTCTTC.

The rearrangement uses TRBV7-2 and TRBJ2-1, with 8 nucleotides matching TRBD2. Trimming took 0 bases from V and 7 from J; bases not matched to a gene: 2. CDR1 and CDR2 (germline): SGHTA, FQGNSA. This CDR3 contains 14 residues. The CDR3 region has the DNA TGTGCCAGCAGCTTAGCGGCTAGCGGGAATGAGCAGTTCTTC. Its protein product is CASSLAASGNEQFF.

The rearrangement links TRBV29-1 to TRBJ2-6; TRBD2 is a possible D gene (5 bases). V was clipped by 0 bases and J by 4 bases, with 7 bases between them. This CDR3 comprises 14 residues. CDR1 and CDR2 from the germline V gene are SQVTM and ANQGSEA. Here the CDR3 DNA reads TGCAGCGTTGAAGATTGGGAGGGGGCCAACGTCCTGACTTTC. Its protein product is CSVEDWEGANVLTF.

This clone occurred once. The rearrangement joins TRBV7-9 to TRBJ2-1; 8 nucleotides align to TRBD2. The CDR3 totals 18 residues. Trimming cost V 5 bases and J 1 base; bases outside gene matches: 13. Germline V gene sequence: CDR1 SEHNR, CDR2 FQNEAQ (reference sequence). CDR3 loop: CASSQPGSGSRSYNEQFF. The DNA of the CDR3 is TGTGCCAGCAGCCAACCCGGAAGCGGGAGTAGGTCCTACAATGAGCAGTTCTTC.

The chain is built from TRBV6-5 and TRBJ1-3; D gene unclear. There are 15 residues in the CDR3. Germline loops: CDR1 MNHEY, CDR2 SVGAGI. Trimming cost V 6 bases and J 0 bases, with 12 bases left between them. The chain's CDR3 is CASSQTFSSGNTIYF. The CDR3 DNA follows: TGTGCCAGCAGCCAAACATTCAGCTCTGGAAACACCATATATTTT.

The J gene is TRBJ1-2, the V gene TRBV2; D gene uncertain. The CDR3 is made up of 14 amino acids. The germline V gene encodes CDR1 SNHLY and CDR2 FYNNEI. The germline V and J ends were trimmed by 4 bases and 8 bases, with 17 bases remaining between them. The CDR3 DNA sequence: TGTGCCAGCAGTGCTGGGAGGCAGACGGGAGGCTACACCTTC. Residues: CASSAGRQTGGYTF.

V is TRBV7-9 and J is TRBJ2-7; TRBD2 aligns across 15 bases. CDR1 is SEHNR and CDR2 is FQNEAQ in the germline V gene (reference sequence). CDR3 length: 16 amino acids. Trimming at V came to 6 bases and at J to 2 bases, leaving 5 bases not matched to a gene. Written as DNA, the CDR3 is TGTGCCAGCAGTACAAGGACTAGCGGGAGGGCCTACGAGCAGTACTTC. It yields the protein CASSTRTSGRAYEQYF.

The CDR3 loop reads CASSRGGTGGSIGYGYTF. In DNA form, the CDR3 reads TGCGCCAGCAGCCGGGGGGGGACAGGGGGCTCCATCGGCTATGGCTACACCTTC. The rearrangement joins TRBV5-1 to TRBJ1-2; 12 nucleotides line up with TRBD1. CDR3 length: 18 residues. Germline V CDR1 and CDR2: SGHRS, YFSETQ. The V and J ends lost 4 bases and 4 bases, in that order; junction bases with no gene match: 14.

V is TRBV4-2 and J is TRBJ2-3; 8 nucleotides agree with TRBD2. This CDR3 is 17 amino acids long. Germline values: CDR1 LGHNA, CDR2 YNFKEQ. Trimming cost V 1 base and J 0 bases; bases outside gene matches: 6. CDR3 amino acids: CASSQGRGGGSTDTQYF. CDR3 nucleotide sequence: TGTGCCAGCAGCCAAGGGAGGGGCGGGGGGAGCACAGATACGCAGTATTTT.

The chain is built from TRBV19 and TRBJ2-5; 11 bases are shared with TRBD2. Germline V gene sequence: CDR1 LNHDA, CDR2 SQIVND (reference sequence). The CDR3 has 15 residues. The ends lost 7 bases at V and 4 bases at J; junction bases unmatched: 8. The CDR3 coding sequence is TGTGCCAGTACCACTAGCGGGGGCCCTAGAGAGACCCAGTACTTC. Encoded protein: CASTTSGGPRETQYF.

V gene TRBV15 combines with J gene TRBJ2-7; D is perhaps TRBD1 (5 bases). CDR3 length: 13 amino acids. Trimming cost V 0 bases and J 9 bases, with 12 bases left between them. Germline V gene data show CDR1 as LNHNV and CDR2 as YYDKDF (reference sequence). The chain's CDR3 is CATSRDYQGWQYF. CDR3 coding DNA: TGTGCCACCAGCAGAGATTATCAGGGATGGCAGTACTTC.

The chain combines TRBV28 with TRBJ1-2; 11 bases line up with TRBD1. The V gene end was trimmed by 8 bases and the J gene end by 1 base; junction bases not matched to a gene: 12. The CDR3 loop spans 17 amino acids. Germline CDR1 MDHEN, CDR2 SYDVKM. DNA of the CDR3: TGTGCCAGCCTCTTGCCGGGACAGGGGGGGATTAACTATGGCTACACCTTC. Amino acid sequence: CASLLPGQGGINYGYTF.

This chain links TRBV28 with TRBJ2-5, with a tentative D call TRBD1 (6 bases). TRBJ2-7 explains the end of the DNA better; the J call may be wrong. This CDR3 region has 16 residues. From germline, CDR1 is MDHEN and CDR2 SYDVKM. The CDR3 sequence is CASIGPGQLLPREQYF. The CDR3 DNA sequence: TGTGCCAGCATTGGACCCGGACAGCTCCTCCCTCGCGAGCAGTACTTC.

The J gene is TRBJ2-1, the V gene TRBV11-2, with TRBD2 as a possible D gene (5 bases). The V end was cut by 5 bases, the J end by 8 bases, with 22 bases between. The V gene's germline CDR1 is SGHAT and CDR2 FQNNGV. There are 16 residues in the CDR3. CDR3: CASSPRGRSSAYEQFF. DNA of the CDR3: TGTGCCAGCAGCCCGAGAGGGCGTTCGTCAGCCTATGAGCAGTTCTTC. Filled out from reference TRBV11-2 and TRBJ2-1, the complete variable domain reads EAGVAQSPRYKIIEKRQSVAFWCNPISGHATLYWYQQILGQGPKLLIQFQNNGVVDDSQLPKDRFSAERLKGVDSTLKIQPAKLEDSAVYLCASSPRGRSSAYEQFFGPGTRLTVL.

CDR3: CASSNRGSGANVLTF. The CDR3 DNA is TGTGCCAGCTCCAACAGGGGCTCTGGGGCCAACGTCCTGACTTTC. This chain joins TRBV19 and TRBJ2-6; TRBD1 matches 7 bases. The CDR3 extends over 15 amino acids. The germline V gene encodes CDR1 LNHDA and CDR2 SQIVND (reference sequence). Trimming at V came to 9 bases and at J to 0 bases, leaving 5 bases not matched to a gene.

The chain uses TRBV19 and TRBJ1-3; 7 bases map to TRBD1. V gave up 6 bases and J gave up 0 bases; unmatched junction bases: 8. This CDR3 contains 16 residues. CDR1 is LNHDA and CDR2 is SQIVND in the germline V gene (reference sequence). In DNA form, the CDR3 reads TGTGCCAGTAGAAAGGACAGGACCATCTCTGGAAACACCATATATTTT. The encoded protein is CASRKDRTISGNTIYF.

This clone was picked up a small number of times. The chain joins TRBV28 to TRBJ2-5; 9 nucleotides match TRBD1. The V gene end was trimmed by 6 bases and the J gene end by 6 bases; junction bases not matched to a gene: 11. The CDR3 is made up of 15 amino acids. Germline V CDR1 and CDR2: MDHEN, SYDVKM. For the CDR3, the DNA is TGTGCCAGCAGCGAACCGGGACAGGGATCAAAGACCCAGTACTTC. Translating gives CASSEPGQGSKTQYF.

Points on this clone: The identical CDR3 is also encoded by other nucleotide sequences in the sample. This chain uses TRBV14 with TRBJ1-1, with D possibly TRBD1 on 6 matching bases. This CDR3 contains 14 residues. The V gene's germline CDR1 is SGHDN and CDR2 FVKESK. Trimming cost V 1 base and J 1 base, with 7 bases left between them. Here the CDR3 reads CASSQVRGNTEAFF. Written as DNA, the CDR3 is TGTGCCAGCAGCCAAGTCAGGGGGAACACTGAAGCTTTCTTT.

The V gene is TRBV6-1, the J gene TRBJ2-3; TRBD2 matches at 9 bases. The junction had 6 bases not matched to a gene; V was cut back by 6 bases and J by 2 bases. Germline V gene lookup returns CDR1 MNHNS and CDR2 SASEGT. This CDR3 comprises 15 residues. The CDR3 spells CASRVAGDYTDTQYF. Here the CDR3 DNA reads TGTGCCAGCAGGGTAGCGGGGGACTACACAGATACGCAGTATTTT.